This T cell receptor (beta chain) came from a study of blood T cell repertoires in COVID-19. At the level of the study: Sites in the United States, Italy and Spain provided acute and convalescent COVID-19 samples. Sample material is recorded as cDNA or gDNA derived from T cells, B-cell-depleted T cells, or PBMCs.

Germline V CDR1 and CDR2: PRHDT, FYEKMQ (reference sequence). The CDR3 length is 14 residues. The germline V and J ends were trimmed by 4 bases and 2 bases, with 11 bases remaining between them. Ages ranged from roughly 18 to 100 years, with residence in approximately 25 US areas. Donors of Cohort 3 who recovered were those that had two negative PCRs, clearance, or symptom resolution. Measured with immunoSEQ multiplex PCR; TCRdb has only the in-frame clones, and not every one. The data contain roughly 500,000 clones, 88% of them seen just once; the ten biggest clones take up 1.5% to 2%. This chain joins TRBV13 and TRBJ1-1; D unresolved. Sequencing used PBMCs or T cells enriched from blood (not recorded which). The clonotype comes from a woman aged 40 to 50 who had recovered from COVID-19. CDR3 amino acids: CASSSAGRNTEAFF. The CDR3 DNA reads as TGTGCCAGCAGCTCTGCAGGCAGAAACACTGAAGCTTTCTTT.